These T cell receptor beta chains were read from a single sample in a study of T cell responses to AZD1222 COVID-19 vaccine. Method: immunoSEQ multiplex PCR; TCRdb's copy keeps in-frame clones and lacks some. The data contain some 160,000 clones, about nine tenths of them singletons. The material sequenced was peripheral blood, taken 28 days after the second AZD1222 dose. The source is an adult who received the AZD1222 COVID-19 vaccine. CDR3s include the opening cysteine and the closing phenylalanine or tryptophan. The D gene is left open where the match is weak. A row's size may be missing; if present it is once, few, many or a size class.

d_call	j_call	clone_size	v_call	cdr3_nt	cdr3_aa
TRBD1	TRBJ2-7	.	TRBV19	TGTGCCAGTAGAAGTCGGACAGGGACCTACGAGCAGTACTTC	CASRSRTGTYEQYF
.	TRBJ1-2	.	TRBV5-1	TGCGCCAGCAGCTTGGCGAGGACAGCTAACTATGGCTACACCTTC	CASSLARTANYGYTF
.	TRBJ1-6	.	TRBV15	TGTGCCACCAGCAGATGGGAAATAGACTATAATTCACCCCTCCACTTT	CATSRWEIDYNSPLHF
TRBD2	TRBJ2-5	.	TRBV5-1	TGCGCCAGCAGCTTGGCAGTAGCGGGTCAAGGGACCCAGTACTTC	CASSLAVAGQGTQYF
.	TRBJ1-3	.	TRBV19	TGTGCCAGCGTTGCGGGGTGGTCAGGAAACACCATATATTTT	CASVAGWSGNTIYF
TRBD1	TRBJ1-2	once	TRBV29-1	TGCAGCGCCCGGGACAGGGATTTCTATGGCTACACCTTC	CSARDRDFYGYTF
.	TRBJ2-2	.	TRBV6-5	TGTGCCAGCAGTTACTCGAACAGAGGAGTCGGGGAGCTGTTTTTT	CASSYSNRGVGELFF
TRBD1	TRBJ2-3	.	TRBV4-1	TGCGCCAGCAGCCCCAGGACAGGGGGCGCGGTAGATACGCAGTATTTT	CASSPRTGGAVDTQYF
TRBD2	TRBJ2-1	.	TRBV4-1	TGCGCCAGCAGCCAAGATCGGGGAGGGGTCAATGAGCAGTTCTTC	CASSQDRGGVNEQFF
TRBD1	TRBJ1-2	.	TRBV12-3/TRBV12-4	TGTGCCAGCAGCCCAGACAGGGCGGATGGCTACACCTTC	CASSPDRADGYTF
.	TRBJ2-5	.	TRBV30	TGTGCCTGGAGTTTCCAGGGCATTCTTGGCGAGACCCAGTACTTC	CAWSFQGILGETQYF
.	TRBJ2-2	.	TRBV7-2	TGTGCCAGCAGCTTCGGGCCCACCGGGGAGCTGTTTTTT	CASSFGPTGELFF
.	TRBJ1-2	once	TRBV7-2	TGTGCCAGCAGCTTAACCACAAGGTTTGGCTACACCTTC	CASSLTTRFGYTF
.	TRBJ1-3	.	TRBV7-8	TGTGCCAGCAGTAAACAGGGCAACTCTGGAAACACCATATATTTT	CASSKQGNSGNTIYF
TRBD2	TRBJ2-7	.	TRBV5-4	TGTGCCAGCAGCCCTTTAGCGGGAGGGCCCTACGAGCAGTACTTC	CASSPLAGGPYEQYF
.	TRBJ1-1	.	TRBV7-9	TGTGCCAGCAGCCCTTACTCTACTGAACGAGACCGAATCTTT	CASSPYSTERDRIF
TRBD2	TRBJ2-1	.	TRBV5-1	TGCGCCAGCACCGTGGGGTCTAGCGGGGGAAATGAGCAGTTCTTC	CASTVGSSGGNEQFF
TRBD2	TRBJ2-1	.	TRBV4-1	TGCGCCAGCAGCCAAGAAGCTGACTACGGCGGGGGGCACAATGAGCAGTTCTTC	CASSQEADYGGGHNEQFF
.	TRBJ2-1	.	TRBV5-1	TGCGCCAGCAGCTTGGGGGACCGGAACTACAATGAGCAGTTCTTC	CASSLGDRNYNEQFF
.	TRBJ1-1	.	TRBV4-2	TGTGCCAGCAGCCAAGTAGGGGGAGAAGCTTTCTTT	CASSQVGGEAFF
.	TRBJ1-1	.	TRBV2	TGTGCCAGCAGCGATAATCCAACCGCCCCTGAAGCTTTCTTT	CASSDNPTAPEAFF
.	TRBJ1-3	.	TRBV19	TGTGCCAGTAGTAGGGGGACACCCGGAAACACCATATATTTT	CASSRGTPGNTIYF
.	TRBJ1-2	.	TRBV14	TGTGCCAGCAGCCAAGTCGGCGGGGGGGGAGGCTACACCTTC	CASSQVGGGGGYTF
TRBD1	TRBJ1-5	.	TRBV6-5	TGTGCCAGCGGTTGGGACAGGGATCAGCCCCAGCATTTT	CASGWDRDQPQHF
.	TRBJ1-5	.	TRBV10-2	TGCGCCAGCAGCCCGTCTTGGAATCAGCCCCAGCATTTT	CASSPSWNQPQHF
.	TRBJ2-2	.	TRBV7-6	TGTGCCAGCAGACAAACCCGGGGAATCGCCGGGGAGCTGTTTTTT	CASRQTRGIAGELFF